This T cell receptor (beta chain) was sequenced during a study of immune characterization of retroperitoneal liposarcoma. V was shortened by 3 bases and J by 5 bases, with 14 bases between the two germline ends. The CDR3 extends over 14 amino acids. Germline-derived CDR1 and CDR2 are DFQATT and SNEGSKA (reference sequence). From the PCR reads, TCRdb called clonotypes with MiXCR, one entry per CDR3 protein. The table includes some 9,600 distinct CDR3 sequences, 37% detected once. Sequencing was carried out using tumor tissue. This TCR was sampled from a male donor with retroperitoneal liposarcoma. The rearrangement links TRBV20-1 to TRBJ2-1; D tentatively reads TRBD1 or TRBD2 (5 bases each). CDR3 nucleotides: TGCAGTGCTAGCCGGGGCGCGAACGACAATGAGCAGTTCTTC. Translating gives CSASRGANDNEQFF.